The present T cell receptor beta chain was sequenced within a study of Graves' ophthalmopathy and Graves' hyperthyroidism. Germline assignment: CDR1 SGHVS and CDR2 FQNEAQ. The CDR3 is made up of 16 amino acids. Trimming cost V 1 base and J 5 bases, with 18 bases left between them. From RNA, the CDR3 regions of TCR beta chains were amplified and sequenced. HTBI-primed first-round RT-PCR preceded second-round multiplex PCR. TCRdb redid the calling of the multiplex PCR reads with MiXCR, one entry per CDR3 protein. Of about 600,000 distinct CDR3 sequences listed, approximately 37% are singletons. The receptor comes from an adult man with Graves' hyperthyroidism. The specimen sequenced was peripheral blood or thyroid tissue (not recorded which). The chain links TRBV7-8 to TRBJ2-7; D not resolved. In DNA form, the CDR3 reads TGTGCCAGCAGCTTAGGTGGCCTAACATGGGGTCACGAGCAGTACTTC. Translation: CASSLGGLTWGHEQYF.